This T cell receptor beta chain was identified during a study of beta chain features in type 1 diabetes. Background on the study: Age, gender, cell numbers and subset yield matched between patients and controls.

Reverse transcription of all isolated RNA meant that expressed TCRB transcripts were sequenced. Assay used: immunoSEQ multiplex PCR; TCRdb lists only in-frame clones, some missing. Among about 660,000 clones listed, over 12% were seen once. This clone has a handful of counts. Its specificity is not known. The study's findings and limits: Moderate but significant shortening of TCRB CDR3s was recorded in all four CD4+ subsets from Type 1 diabetes patients. Fewer junction insertions and more nucleotide deletions appeared in type 1 diabetes patients.

From germline, CDR1 is GTSNPN and CDR2 SVGIG (reference sequence). V dropped 1 base and J dropped 10 bases, with 11 bases sitting between them. The CDR3 runs 13 residues. V and J are TRBV30 and TRBJ1-6; the D gene is possibly TRBD1 (6 bases). Sequencing was done on a sample of naive CD4+ T cells from blood. This receptor was identified in a man aged 18-30 years with type 1 diabetes. CDR3 in DNA: TGTGCCTGGAGTGACAGGGTCAGCTCACCCCTCCACTTT. This sequence encodes CAWSDRVSSPLHF.